Listed below are T cell receptor beta chains from one sample, sequenced in a study of T cell responses to AZD1222 COVID-19 vaccine. Measured with immunoSEQ multiplex PCR; TCRdb has only the in-frame clones, and not every one. This table holds tens of thousands of clones, 80% to 90% found once. The sample here was peripheral blood, taken 28 days after the second AZD1222 dose. These receptors were taken from an adult who received the AZD1222 COVID-19 vaccine. CDR3s include the opening cysteine and the closing phenylalanine or tryptophan. D genes are given only for firm matches. Expanded clones get a size class; other rows say once, few or many, or leave the size out.

>.|TRBV4-3|TRBJ2-3|few
TGCGCCAGCAGCCAAGAGAGGCGAGATACGCAGTATTTT
CASSQERRDTQYF
>TRBD2|TRBV5-1|TRBJ2-5|.
TGCGCCAGCCTGAACGGGAGGCACGGCGCAGAGACCCAGTACTTC
CASLNGRHGAETQYF
>.|TRBV6-6|TRBJ1-1|.
TGTGCCAGCAGTTACAGGCGCAACATGAACACTGAAGCTTTCTTT
CASSYRRNMNTEAFF
>.|TRBV19|TRBJ2-7|.
TGTGCCAGCGGCGGGACAGAGTACGAGCAGTACTTC
CASGGTEYEQYF
>.|TRBV28|TRBJ1-2|.
TGTGCCAGCCGTGAAGGCCCAGCTAACTATGGCTACACCTTC
CASREGPANYGYTF
>TRBD1|TRBV4-1|TRBJ1-2|.
TGCGCCAGCAGCCGGACAGGGGAAGGCTATGGCTACACCTTC
CASSRTGEGYGYTF
>TRBD2|TRBV28|TRBJ2-2|once
TGTGCCAGCAGTTTACCCCGGATTAGCGGGAGATTCGGGGAGCTGTTTTTT
CASSLPRISGRFGELFF
>.|TRBV2|TRBJ2-5|few
TGTGCCAGCCTAGGGCAGGGTAAAGAGACCCAGTACTTC
CASLGQGKETQYF
>.|TRBV7-9|TRBJ2-3|.
TGTGCCAGCACCCTAGGTCCAGATACGCAGTATTTT
CASTLGPDTQYF
>.|TRBV18|TRBJ1-4|.
TGTGCCAGCTCACCGGGAACAGGTACTATGAAGGAACTGTTTTTT
CASSPGTGTMKELFF
>.|TRBV18|TRBJ1-1|.
TGTGCCAGCTCACCCGAGGCTGAAGCTTTCTTT
CASSPEAEAFF
>.|TRBV6-5|TRBJ2-1|.
TGTGCCAGCACCCCCCAAGGATCCGATGAGCAGTTCTTC
CASTPQGSDEQFF
>.|TRBV7-9|TRBJ1-2|.
TGTGCCAGCAGCTTTCAGGCTAACTATGGCTACACCTTC
CASSFQANYGYTF
>.|TRBV2|TRBJ1-6|.
TGTGCCAGCAGTGTCTCGGACTCCTATAATTCACCCCTCCACTTT
CASSVSDSYNSPLHF
>.|TRBV2|TRBJ1-5|.
TGTGCCAGCAGTGAAATTACGGGACAGCCCCAGCATTTT
CASSEITGQPQHF
>TRBD1|TRBV5-1|TRBJ1-2|few
TGCGCCAGCAGCTCGGGACAGGCTAACTATGGCTACACCTTC
CASSSGQANYGYTF
>.|TRBV7-6|TRBJ2-5|.
TGTGCCAGCAGCCCTCCAGCGGCTAGGTTCGGTGAGACCCAGTACTTC
CASSPPAARFGETQYF
>TRBD1|TRBV19|TRBJ1-4|.
TGTGCCAGTAGTACACAGGGGGCTAATGAAAAACTGTTTTTT
CASSTQGANEKLFF
>.|TRBV20-1|TRBJ2-7|once
TGCAGTGCTAGTGGTGACAGGATCTACGAGCAGTACTTC
CSASGDRIYEQYF
>.|TRBV4-3|TRBJ2-7|.
TGCGCCAGCAGCCTTTCCAGGGAGTTTCCCTACGAGCAGTACTTC
CASSLSREFPYEQYF
>.|TRBV5-3|TRBJ2-1|.
TGTGCCAGAAGCTCCCGGGATGACAATGAGCAGTTCTTC
CARSSRDDNEQFF
>TRBD1|TRBV2|TRBJ2-5|few
TGTGCCAGCAGTGGCTTGACAGGGCCTGGGTACTTC
CASSGLTGPGYF
>.|TRBV14|TRBJ1-2|.
TGTGCCAGCAGCAGGGGGGGAGCAGCTAACTATGGCTACACCTTC
CASSRGGAANYGYTF
>.|TRBV29-1|TRBJ2-3|.
TGCAGCGTTGAAGATCGACCCTCGGACCCCACAGATACGCAGTATTTT
CSVEDRPSDPTDTQYF
>TRBD2|TRBV27|TRBJ2-5|.
TGTGCCAGCAGTCCCCAGCGACTAGCGGGACACGGGGAGACCCAGTACTTC
CASSPQRLAGHGETQYF
>.|TRBV7-2|TRBJ1-1|.
TGTGCCAGCAGCTTAGGTGGGGGAGGAGGTGAAGCTTTCTTT
CASSLGGGGGEAFF
>.|TRBV7-6|TRBJ1-6|.
TGTGCCAGCAGCTCAACTACCTCCTATAATTCACCCCTCCACTTT
CASSSTTSYNSPLHF
>.|TRBV19|TRBJ2-7|.
TGTGCCAGTAGTCCGCCCGACGAAGGCTACGAGCAGTACTTC
CASSPPDEGYEQYF